This T cell receptor (beta chain) is drawn from a study of T cell repertoires in cytomegalovirus infection. As to this clonotype: Its antigen is currently unknown.

The germline V and J ends were trimmed by 5 bases and 7 bases, with 21 bases remaining between them. The CDR3 runs to 17 residues. Germline values: CDR1 KGHSH, CDR2 LQKENI. MiXCR, run by TCRdb on the reads, gives a single entry per CDR3 protein. The sample consists of 640,000 or so distinct CDR3 sequences, roughly a third of them appearing once. Study observations and caveats: Dominating the ex vivo response were TCR beta clonotypes that were CMV-specific and HLA-C-restricted.

The sequence came from a human donor in good health (CMV status not recorded). Some clones in this sample may be carry-over from other donors' samples. This chain links TRBV18 with TRBJ1-6; D call uncertain. Sequencing used cultured PBMCs, obtained from culture after CMV antigen stimulation. CDR3 sequence (DNA): TGTGCCAGCTCAATCCGAGGAGGGATGAATTGGAATTCACCCCTCCACTTT. This encodes CASSIRGGMNWNSPLHF.